This record looks at one T cell receptor (beta chain) sequence and its context. This clonotype has a handful of counts. The antigen it recognizes is unknown. No quality values exist for individual bases; no much larger clone is one base distant. This record comes from a study of vaccination and CD4 T cells after COVID-19 (dated 2022 in TCRdb). Regarding the complete study: The convalescent cohort comprised six males and four females, including two Hispanic individuals, seven Caucasians, two Asians and one multiracial person. Post-vaccine blood samples were taken a median of around 70 days after the second vaccine dose, with a range of roughly 13 to 250 days. In an earlier paper using these donors, memory CD4+ T cell crossreactivity between SARS-CoV-2 and common cold coronavirus spike proteins was assessed at the TCR clonotype level. Participants got two doses of the Pfizer-BioNTech BNT162b2 vaccine (n=8) or two doses of the Moderna mRNA-1273 vaccine (n=2). Post-COVID blood samples were collected from convalescent patients a median of around 100 days after diagnosis, with a range of roughly 30 to 161 days. In roughly 10 COVID-19 convalescent patients and several infection-naive healthy vaccine recipients, the spike-specific CD4+ TCR repertoire before mRNA vaccination was compared with the repertoire after mRNA vaccination. In control cultures, a CEFX viral epitope pool was used as positive control, an HIV-1 Nef peptide pool was used as negative control, or no peptide was added. For stimulating the cultures, overlapping spike peptide pools were used, derived from SARS-CoV-2 as well as from the common cold coronaviruses HCoV-NL63, HCoV-OC43 and HCoV-229E. Study-wide findings and limitations: The study included relatively few convalescent patients and did not analyze early timepoints after natural infection. The median count of SARS-CoV-2-reactive clonotypes went up from around 20 after infection to some 38 after vaccination, although the change was not significant. Of the vaccine-specific clones found in convalescent patients, nearly all (304 of 307) were mono-reactive for SARS-CoV-2 spike instead of being cross-reactive with common cold coronaviruses. In convalescent patients, a median roughly 88% of post-vaccine SARS-CoV-2-reactive clones were detected only after vaccination, suggesting vaccine-specific priming.

The sample's treatment or condition label, in plain terms: roughly 10-day PBMC culture with coronavirus spike peptide pools or control peptides (ViraFEST assay). CD4+ T cells from unexposed donors were collected before the COVID-19 pandemic (2011-2018). The ViraFEST assay was used in the study, in which antigen-specific T cells were expanded with peptide pools and expanded clonotypes were subsequently identified by TCR sequencing. PBMCs were cultured at 1.5 million to 2 million per well in IMDM supplemented with approximately 4.7% human AB serum and about 9.5 IU/ml IL-2, with 10 ug/ml peptide pools added. Half of the culture medium was replaced with fresh IL-2-containing medium on days 3 and 7. After 9 to 10 days of culture, CD4+ T cells were isolated by negative selection using the EasySep CD4+ T cell isolation kit. As cell number allowed, CD4+ T cells from unexposed donors were tested for reactivity to SARS-CoV-2 S and N and to four common cold coronavirus spike pools. Ficoll-Paque Plus gradient centrifugation was used to isolate PBMCs from whole blood, and the isolated PBMCs were then either used fresh or cryopreserved at -140C. Each culture condition was generally run in triplicate wells. Leukapheresis product for the unexposed donors was purchased commercially.

Libraries were built with PCR. At the Johns Hopkins FTIC core, DNA from the cultured CD4+ T cells underwent TCR sequencing with the Oncomine TCR Beta short-read assay. The QIAamp micro DNA kit was used to extract genomic DNA from the cultured CD4+ T cells. The Oncomine TCR Beta libraries from cultured CD4+ T cells were pooled using unique dual indexes and then sequenced on an Illumina iSeq 100. On the study's bioinformatics: Non-productive sequences were filtered out, and CDR3s that did not start with C, did not end with F or W, or were shorter than 7 amino acids were discarded. Antigen-specific clonotypes were identified using the MANAFEST web application through comparison of peptide-stimulated wells with reference and other culture wells. To be called positive, a clone needed an FDR below 0.05, an odds ratio above 5, and a productive frequency above 0.1% in at least two of three replicate wells. A clonotype counted as cross-reactive if it showed significant expansion both in the SARS-CoV-2 spike wells and in at least one common cold coronavirus spike condition. Using R version 3.6.1, CDR3 homology was evaluated through Levenshtein distances (stringdist) along with unrooted phylogenetic trees (ape). TCRdb applied fastp at Q25 and MiXCR to the public reads, then kept only in-frame beta chains. Rows are combined by CDR3 protein, so each entry shows the most common genes and DNA. These V and J calls are TCRdb output, not the study's own analysis. Here the sample has approximately 9,600 distinct CDR3 sequences; 30% occur a single time. Jointly, the top ten make up over 10% of the sample.

From the cysteine through the phenylalanine, the CDR3 covers 17 amino acids. Only the CDR3 DNA stays, 51 bases, in frame from base 1. The germline V and J ends show losses of 0 bases and 5 bases respectively, and no gene match explains 12 bases of the junction. CDR1 and CDR2, per the germline V gene, are SGHRS and YFSETQ. This TCR derives from a human donor in good health. Input material: CD4+ T cells from blood, cultured in vitro. The rearrangement joined TRBV5-1 to TRBJ2-5, with 8 junctional bases fitting TRBD2. The CDR3: CASSLALAGGAGETQYF. In nucleotide form, the sequence is TGCGCCAGCAGCTTGGCTCTAGCGGGTGGCGCTGGGGAGACCCAGTACTTC.